These 19 T cell receptor beta chains originate from one sample sequenced in a study of blood T cell repertoires in COVID-19. Sequencing was performed with immunoSEQ multiplex PCR; in TCRdb, only in-frame clones are kept and a portion is missing. The data hold a few hundred thousand clones, with roughly 88% observed a single time. Material for sequencing was peripheral blood. The receptors were sampled from a woman aged 25-40 years with COVID-19, enrolled during active disease.

The chain employs TRBV29-1 and TRBJ1-6, with TRBD1 as a possible D gene (5 bases). The germline CDR1 and CDR2 sequences are SQVTM and ANQGSEA. CDR3 size: 14 residues. V lost 5 bases and J lost 8, with 16 bases in between. The CDR3: CSVRDRYKDSPLHF. CDR3 DNA sequence: TGCAGCGTTAGAGACAGATACAAGGATTCACCCCTCCACTTT.

The chain joins TRBV7-8 to TRBJ2-1; 12 nucleotides line up with TRBD2. CDR3 length: 18 residues. The ends lost 5 bases at V and 5 bases at J; junction bases unmatched: 13. Germline CDR1 SGHVS, CDR2 FQNEAQ. The CDR3 protein is CASSPQVRTSGEDNEQFF. The CDR3 region has the DNA TGTGCCAGCAGCCCCCAGGTTCGGACTAGCGGGGAAGACAATGAGCAGTTCTTC.

The chain couples TRBV10-1 to TRBJ2-1; perhaps TRBD2 as D (5 bases). The CDR3 runs to 17 residues. The germline V gene encodes CDR1 WNHNN and CDR2 SYGVQD (reference sequence). V lost 6 bases and J lost 0, with 18 bases in between. CDR3 sequence: CASSPQGGPLSYNEQFF. The DNA for the CDR3 is TGCGCCAGCAGCCCCCAAGGCGGGCCCCTCTCCTACAATGAGCAGTTCTTC.

Concerning this clone itself: At the DNA level, this CDR3 is encoded by other sequences in the same sample as well. The V gene is TRBV30, the J gene TRBJ2-1, with 11 bases matching TRBD2. The ends lost 4 bases at V and 4 bases at J; junction bases unmatched: 3. The CDR3 is made up of 14 amino acids. Germline V gives CDR1 GTSNPN, CDR2 SVGIG (reference sequence). CDR3 residues: CAWTGTSGYNEQFF. The DNA for the CDR3 is TGTGCCTGGACGGGGACTAGCGGTTACAATGAGCAGTTCTTC.

The chain combines TRBV3-1 (or the pseudogene TRBV3-2) with TRBJ2-1; the match to TRBD2 covers 13 bases. V lost 4 bases, J lost 9 bases, and 3 bases stayed unmatched. This CDR3 spans 14 amino acids. From germline, CDR1 is LGHDT and CDR2 YNNKEL (reference sequence). The CDR3 region is CASSPGTSGIEQFF. CDR3 DNA sequence: TGTGCCAGCAGCCCCGGGACTAGCGGGATTGAGCAGTTCTTC.

The chain employs TRBV5-4 and TRBJ2-1, with TRBD1 matching 7 bases. From germline, CDR1 is SGHNT and CDR2 YYREEE (reference sequence). This CDR3 region has 14 residues. The J segment lost 6 bases and the V segment lost 4 bases, leaving 7 bases of the junction unmatched. The CDR3 protein is CASSPGQDFNEQFF. For the CDR3, the DNA is TGTGCCAGCAGCCCAGGACAGGACTTCAATGAGCAGTTCTTC.

CDR3 coding DNA: TGTGCCAGTAGTTCTTCGGCTAGCGGGGCATACGAGCAGTACTTC. As protein: CASSSSASGAYEQYF. The chain has TRBV19 and TRBJ2-7; 9 bases align to TRBD2. CDR1 and CDR2 (germline): LNHDA, SQIVND (reference sequence). The J segment lost 4 bases and the V segment lost 5 bases, leaving 9 bases of the junction unmatched. CDR3 length equals 15 residues.

This clone was recorded once. The chain links TRBV19 to TRBJ1-1; D gene ambiguous. V lost 3 bases and J lost 4, with 9 bases in between. CDR3 length equals 13 residues. Per the germline V gene, CDR1 is LNHDA and CDR2 is SQIVND (reference sequence). The DNA of the CDR3 is TGTGCCAGTAGTATCCCAACTAGCACTGAAGCTTTCTTT. Protein: CASSIPTSTEAFF.

This sequence joins TRBV15 and TRBJ1-2, with TRBD1 matching 8 bases. The length of the CDR3 is 16 residues. V lost 0 bases, J lost 0 bases, and 3 bases stayed unmatched. The germline CDR1 and CDR2 sequences are LNHNV and YYDKDF (reference sequence). In nucleotides, the CDR3 is TGTGCCACCAGCAGAGATCGGGACAGGACTAACTATGGCTACACCTTC. Translating gives CATSRDRDRTNYGYTF.

This clone has just a few counts. This chain links TRBV27 with TRBJ2-7; D is unresolved. The CDR3 contains 11 residues. Looked up from germline, CDR1 is MNHEY and CDR2 is SMNVEV (reference sequence). The V end was cut by 4 bases, the J end by 3 bases, with 4 bases between. The CDR3 loop is CASSSGYEQYF. The CDR3 DNA is TGTGCCAGCAGTTCAGGCTACGAGCAGTACTTC.

The gene calls are TRBV25-1 and TRBJ1-5, with D uncertain. The ends were cut back, 1 base at V and 3 bases at J, with 7 bases in the middle. The CDR3 contains 14 residues. CDR1 and CDR2 from the germline V gene are MGHDK and SYGVNS. The CDR3 loop is CASSESGPNQPQHF. CDR3 in DNA: TGTGCCAGCAGTGAATCTGGCCCCAATCAGCCCCAGCATTTT.

The chain recombines TRBV5-1 with TRBJ2-7; 7 positions match TRBD1. J was trimmed by 0 bases and V by 1 base; bases with no gene match: 4. This CDR3 is 15 amino acids long. CDR1 and CDR2 from the germline V gene are SGHRS and YFSETQ. Here the CDR3 DNA reads TGCGCCAGCAGCTTGCTGACAGGGTCCTCCTACGAGCAGTACTTC. This codes for CASSLLTGSSYEQYF.

The V call is TRBV11-2, the J call TRBJ1-1; the D gene is possibly TRBD1 (6 bases). This CDR3 region has 15 residues. CDR1 SGHAT and CDR2 FQNNGV come from the germline V gene. The V gene lost 0 bases and the J gene lost 1 base, with 9 bases spanning the gap. CDR3 nucleotide sequence: TGTGCCAGCAGCTTAGAGGGGGCCGGGAACACTGAAGCTTTCTTT. Translating it yields CASSLEGAGNTEAFF.

This chain uses TRBV28 with TRBJ2-7, with D perhaps TRBD1 (5 bases). The CDR3 contains 14 residues. Trimming removed 8 bases from V and 0 bases from J, with 14 bases in between. The germline gives CDR1 MDHEN, CDR2 SYDVKM. CDR3 sequence reads: CASGAAFSSYEQYF. CDR3 sequence (DNA): TGTGCCAGCGGGGCGGCTTTTAGCTCCTACGAGCAGTACTTC.

A note on this clone: The identical CDR3 is also encoded by other nucleotide sequences in the sample. The chain is built from TRBV6-5 and TRBJ1-1; D uncertain. The germline V gene has CDR1 MNHEY and CDR2 SVGAGI. This CDR3 is 13 amino acids long. V was cut by 4 bases and J by 1 base, with 7 bases left in between. The CDR3 DNA follows: TGTGCCAGCAGTTCTGGCCGGAACACTGAAGCTTTCTTT. As protein: CASSSGRNTEAFF.

V and J are TRBV2 and TRBJ2-7, with D unclear. The germline gives CDR1 SNHLY, CDR2 FYNNEI. Trimming removed 5 bases at V and 2 bases at J, with 7 bases between. The CDR3 is made up of 12 amino acids. CDR3 sequence reads: CASSTDAYEQYF. The CDR3 DNA follows: TGTGCCAGCAGTACAGATGCCTACGAGCAGTACTTC.

The chain's CDR3 is CASRLRGQGYGYTF. The CDR3 DNA sequence: TGTGCCAGCAGACTCAGGGGGCAGGGGTATGGCTACACCTTC. This rearrangement joins TRBV19 to TRBJ1-2, with TRBD1 identical over 8 bases. Germline V gives CDR1 LNHDA, CDR2 SQIVND (reference sequence). This CDR3 has 14 residues. V lost 9 bases and J lost 5; bases outside the gene matches: 11.

The CDR3 is CASSPQAELEQYF. CDR3 nucleotides: TGTGCCAGCAGCCCACAGGCAGAACTCGAGCAGTACTTC. This chain joins TRBV7-9 and TRBJ2-7; perhaps TRBD1 as D (5 bases). This CDR3 has 13 residues. Germline V gene sequence: CDR1 SEHNR, CDR2 FQNEAQ (reference sequence). Trimming pared 5 bases from V and 6 bases from J, leaving 14 bases between.

This clone has just a few counts. Within the sample, other DNA sequences also encode this same CDR3. V is TRBV18 and J is TRBJ1-5; unclear D gene. V lost 2 bases to trimming and J lost 2 bases, with 7 bases between them. The CDR3 extends over 14 amino acids. From germline, CDR1 is KGHSH and CDR2 LQKENI. The CDR3 loop is CASSPGQGNQPQHF. The CDR3 DNA follows: TGTGCCAGCTCACCAGGGCAGGGCAATCAGCCCCAGCATTTT.